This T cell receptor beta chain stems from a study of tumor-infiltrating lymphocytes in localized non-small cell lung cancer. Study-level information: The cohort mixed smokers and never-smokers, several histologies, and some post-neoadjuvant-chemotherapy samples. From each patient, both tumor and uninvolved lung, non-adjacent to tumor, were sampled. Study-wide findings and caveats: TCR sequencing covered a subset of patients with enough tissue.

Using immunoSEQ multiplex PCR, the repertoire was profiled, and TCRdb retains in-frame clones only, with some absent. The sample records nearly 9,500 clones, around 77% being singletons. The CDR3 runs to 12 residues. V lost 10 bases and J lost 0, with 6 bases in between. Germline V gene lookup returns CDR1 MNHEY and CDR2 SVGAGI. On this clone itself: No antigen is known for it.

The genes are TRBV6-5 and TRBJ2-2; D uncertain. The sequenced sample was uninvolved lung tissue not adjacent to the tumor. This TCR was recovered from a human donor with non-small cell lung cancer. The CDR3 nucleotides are TGTGCCACCCTAGCGAACACCGGGGAGCTGTTTTTT. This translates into CATLANTGELFF.